A selection of T cell receptor beta chains follows, all from one sample in a study of shared clonotypes between healthy human individuals. This table comes from immunoSEQ multiplex PCR, and its TCRdb copy is limited to in-frame clones, with some not included. The sample lists about 2 million clones, roughly 95% occurring once. Input material: naive CD4+ T cells sorted from blood. The source of these receptors is a man between 18 and 35 years old in good health. Both conserved end residues are part of each CDR3. A D gene is named only where the DNA matches it firmly. Clone sizes are given selectively: once, few, many, or a class where the clone is expanded.

d_gene	v_gene	abundance	j_gene	CDR3nt	CDR3aa
-	TRBV11-2	-	TRBJ1-6	TGTGCCAGCAGCTTAGAAGGGGGTTCAATGAATTCACCCCTCCACTTT	CASSLEGGSMNSPLHF
TRBD2	TRBV5-1	-	TRBJ2-2	TGCGCCAGCAGCTTGGAGCCTAGCGGGAGGAACACCGGGGAGCTGTTTTTT	CASSLEPSGRNTGELFF
-	TRBV20-1	-	TRBJ2-3	TGCAGTGCTAGAGTGGATACGCAGTATTTT	CSARVDTQYF
-	TRBV9	-	TRBJ2-5	TGTGCCAGCAGCGTAGCAAATAGCGTCTCGAGGAGAGAGACCCAGTACTTC	CASSVANSVSRRETQYF
TRBD1	TRBV11-3	-	TRBJ2-1	TGTGCCAGCAGCTCTGGACAGGGGGCCTACAATGAGCAGTTCTTC	CASSSGQGAYNEQFF
-	TRBV5-1	-	TRBJ2-7	TGCGCCAGCAGCTCCGAACTTGTCTACGAGCAGTACTTC	CASSSELVYEQYF
TRBD2	TRBV29-1	-	TRBJ2-5	TGCAGCGTTTCCGGGACTTTGGGCGGGAGTCCCCGGGAGACCCAGTACTTC	CSVSGTLGGSPRETQYF
-	TRBV5-1	-	TRBJ1-2	TGCGCCAGCAGCCCTACCGGGACTAGTGGCTATGGCTACACCTTC	CASSPTGTSGYGYTF
-	TRBV29-1	-	TRBJ1-2	TGCAGCGTTGAAGATTACGGGAACTATGGCTACACCTTC	CSVEDYGNYGYTF
-	TRBV27	once	TRBJ2-7	TGTGCCAGCAGTTTATGGGTTTTAGTCCACGAGCAGTACTTC	CASSLWVLVHEQYF
TRBD1	TRBV10-2	once	TRBJ2-7	TGCGCCAGCAGGCCCGGGACAGGGGCCTACGAGCAGTACTTC	CASRPGTGAYEQYF
TRBD1	TRBV4-3	-	TRBJ2-4	TGCGCCAGCAGCCACATAGGACAGGGGAAGAGGGGAAACATTCAGTACTTC	CASSHIGQGKRGNIQYF
TRBD1	TRBV5-4	-	TRBJ2-2	TGTGCCAGCCAATCCGGGACAGGGCAACGAAAGAACACCGGGGAGCTGTTTTTT	CASQSGTGQRKNTGELFF
-	TRBV18	once	TRBJ2-7	TGTGCCAGCTCACCACTGCCAAGGGGCCAAGGCTACGAGCAGTACTTC	CASSPLPRGQGYEQYF
TRBD1	TRBV6-5	-	TRBJ1-2	TGTGCCAGCAGAGGACAGGGGGCTATTAACTATGGCTACACCTTC	CASRGQGAINYGYTF
-	TRBV30	few	TRBJ1-6	TGTGCCTGGAGTGACAGTAATTCACCCCTCCACTTT	CAWSDSNSPLHF
-	TRBV11-2	-	TRBJ2-7	TGTGCCAGCAGCAATTATCCCGAGCAGTACTTC	CASSNYPEQYF
-	TRBV7-2	-	TRBJ1-5	TGTGCCAGCAGCTTCGGACCTGGCGGGAATCAGCCCCAGCATTTT	CASSFGPGGNQPQHF
TRBD1	TRBV5-4	-	TRBJ1-6	TGTGCCAGCAGCTACGACAGGGACGGTTCACCCCTCCACTTT	CASSYDRDGSPLHF
-	TRBV5-1	-	TRBJ1-4	TGCGCCAGCAGCTTGTCGGCCGCAACTCATAATGAAAAACTGTTTTTT	CASSLSAATHNEKLFF
-	TRBV30	-	TRBJ1-2	TGTGCGGTGTCATCGAGGGGGGATGGCTACACCTTC	CAVSSRGDGYTF
-	TRBV30	-	TRBJ1-5	TGTGCCTGGAGTGTACTGGGAGTCAATCAGCCCCAGCATTTT	CAWSVLGVNQPQHF
-	TRBV5-1	-	TRBJ1-1	TGCGCCAGCAGCTGGGGTGGCCTTAACACTGAAGCTTTCTTT	CASSWGGLNTEAFF
TRBD2	TRBV9	-	TRBJ2-7	TGTGCCAGCAGCGTTACTAGCGGGGATACCTACGAGCAGTACTTC	CASSVTSGDTYEQYF
TRBD1	TRBV6-5	-	TRBJ2-7	TGTGCCAGCAGCAAAGGGACAGGGGAGGGCTACGAGCAGTACTTC	CASSKGTGEGYEQYF
-	TRBV28	-	TRBJ1-5	TGTGCCAGCACTCCCCTGAGTCAGCCCCAGCATTTT	CASTPLSQPQHF
TRBD1	TRBV7-9	-	TRBJ2-7	TGTGCCAGCAGCCAAAGGGGGACAGCCTACGAGCAGTACTTC	CASSQRGTAYEQYF
TRBD1	TRBV11-2	-	TRBJ2-7	TGTGCCAGCAGCTGGGTACAGGGGGCCTACGAGCAGTACTTC	CASSWVQGAYEQYF
-	TRBV20-1	-	TRBJ2-1	TGCAGTGCTAGAGATATCAATGAGCAGTTCTTC	CSARDINEQFF
TRBD1	TRBV5-1	-	TRBJ1-2	TGCGCCAGCAGCCTAATGACAGGGGAGGATGGCTACACCTTC	CASSLMTGEDGYTF
TRBD1	TRBV7-2	-	TRBJ1-2	TGTGCCAGCAGCTTATTACGACAGGGGCAGAGCTACACCTTC	CASSLLRQGQSYTF
-	TRBV7-8	-	TRBJ2-7	TGTGCCAGCAGCCCACGGGGCCGTGGGTACGAGCAGTACTTC	CASSPRGRGYEQYF
TRBD2	TRBV30	-	TRBJ2-7	TGTGCCTGGATCCCGGGACTAGGGTACGAGCAGTACTTC	CAWIPGLGYEQYF
-	TRBV11-3	-	TRBJ2-3	TGTGCCAGCAGCCCAGGGTATACAGATACGCAGTATTTT	CASSPGYTDTQYF
-	TRBV10-2	once	TRBJ1-1	TGCGCCAGCACCCTTGGAGGGGGATACACTGAAGCTTTCTTT	CASTLGGGYTEAFF
-	TRBV28	-	TRBJ1-2	TGTGCCAGCAGTTTAAAGAGGGGGACCGGGAACTATGGCTACACCTTC	CASSLKRGTGNYGYTF
TRBD1	TRBV6-5	-	TRBJ2-7	TGTGCCAGCAGTTGGGACAGATACTACGAGCAGTACTTC	CASSWDRYYEQYF
-	TRBV6-4	few	TRBJ1-6	TGTGCCAGCAGTGACCAGAGCTCCTATAATTCACCCCTCCACTTT	CASSDQSSYNSPLHF
-	TRBV7-9	-	TRBJ2-7	TGTGCCAGCAGCTTCCGGGACTCCACCTACGAGCAGTACTTC	CASSFRDSTYEQYF
TRBD2	TRBV30	once	TRBJ2-3	TGTGCCTGGAGTGGTGTAGCGGGCTTGCGGCGCACAGATACGCAGTATTTT	CAWSGVAGLRRTDTQYF